This T cell receptor (beta chain) derives from a study of cytomegalovirus exposure and HLA in healthy donors. Overall study findings and caveats: The authors later found HLA-associated TCR beta chains more clonally expanded than equally common others. In vitro data verified three CMV-associated chains as specific for CMV antigens.

A word on this clone: As yet, its antigen is unknown.

Vbeta (60) and Jbeta (13) primers were used in the PCR. TCRdb keeps only in-frame clones here, not all; method: immunoSEQ multiplex PCR. This table has about 140,000 clones, over 75% appearing once. This CDR3 is 12 amino acids long. V lost 7 bases to trimming and J lost 3 bases, with 10 bases between them. Germline CDR1 is MNHEY and CDR2 is SVGAGI. The sample comprised PBMCs. The receptor comes from a man aged 30 to 39 in good health. The genes are TRBV6-5 and TRBJ2-7; a possible D gene is TRBD2 (6 bases). In nucleotides, the CDR3 is TGTGCCAGCACTCGGGAGAGCTACGAGCAGTACTTC. The encoded protein is CASTRESYEQYF.